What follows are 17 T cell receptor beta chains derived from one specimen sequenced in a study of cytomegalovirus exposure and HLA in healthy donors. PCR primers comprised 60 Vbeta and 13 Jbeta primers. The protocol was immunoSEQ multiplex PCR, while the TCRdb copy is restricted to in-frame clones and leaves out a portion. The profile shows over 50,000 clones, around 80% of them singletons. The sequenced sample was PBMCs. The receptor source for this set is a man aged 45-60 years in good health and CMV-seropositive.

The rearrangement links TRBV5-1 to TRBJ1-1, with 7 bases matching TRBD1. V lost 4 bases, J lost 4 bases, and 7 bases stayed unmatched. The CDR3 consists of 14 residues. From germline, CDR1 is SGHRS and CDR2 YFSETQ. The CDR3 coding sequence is TGCGCCAGCAGCCCCGGGACAGCGAGCACTGAAGCTTTCTTT. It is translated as CASSPGTASTEAFF.

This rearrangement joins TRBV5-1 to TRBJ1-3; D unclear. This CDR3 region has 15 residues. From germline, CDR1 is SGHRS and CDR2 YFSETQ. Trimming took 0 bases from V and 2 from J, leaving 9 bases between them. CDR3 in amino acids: CASSLEQPAGNTIYF. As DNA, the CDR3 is TGCGCCAGCAGCTTGGAACAGCCCGCTGGAAACACCATATATTTT.

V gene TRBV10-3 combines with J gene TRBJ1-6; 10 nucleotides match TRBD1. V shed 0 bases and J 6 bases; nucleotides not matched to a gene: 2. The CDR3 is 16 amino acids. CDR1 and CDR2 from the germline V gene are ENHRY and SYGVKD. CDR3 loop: CAISESGTGANSPLHF. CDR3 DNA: TGTGCCATCAGTGAGTCTGGGACAGGGGCTAATTCACCCCTCCACTTT.

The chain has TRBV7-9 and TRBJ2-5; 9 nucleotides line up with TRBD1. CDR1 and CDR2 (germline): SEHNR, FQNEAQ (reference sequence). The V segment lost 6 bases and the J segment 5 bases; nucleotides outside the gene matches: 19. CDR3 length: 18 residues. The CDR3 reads CASSRKPRDRETTETQYF. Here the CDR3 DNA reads TGTGCCAGCAGTCGAAAACCGAGGGACAGGGAAACAACGGAGACCCAGTACTTC.

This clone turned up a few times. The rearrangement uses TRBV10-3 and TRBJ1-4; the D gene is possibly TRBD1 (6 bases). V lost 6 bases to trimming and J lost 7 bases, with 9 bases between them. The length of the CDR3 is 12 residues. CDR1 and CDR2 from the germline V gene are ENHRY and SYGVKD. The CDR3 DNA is TGTGCCATCAGGGGAGGGGGTGAAAAACTGTTTTTT. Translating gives CAIRGGGEKLFF.

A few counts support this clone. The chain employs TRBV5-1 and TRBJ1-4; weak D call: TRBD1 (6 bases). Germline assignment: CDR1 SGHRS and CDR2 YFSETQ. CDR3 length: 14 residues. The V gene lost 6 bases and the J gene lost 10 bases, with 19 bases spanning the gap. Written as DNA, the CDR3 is TGCGCCAGCACCCCGGGACAAGTAGCGGGAAAACTGTTTTTT. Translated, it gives CASTPGQVAGKLFF.

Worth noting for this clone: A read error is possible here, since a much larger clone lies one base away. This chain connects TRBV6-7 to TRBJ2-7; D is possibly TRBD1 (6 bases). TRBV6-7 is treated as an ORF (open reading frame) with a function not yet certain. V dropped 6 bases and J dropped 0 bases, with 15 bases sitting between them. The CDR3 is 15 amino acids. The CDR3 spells CASSSQGPSSYEQYF. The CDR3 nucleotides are TGTGCCAGCAGCTCCCAGGGGCCCAGCTCCTACGAGCAGTACTTC.

CDR3 residues: CASSQRQGGGEAFF. CDR3 nucleotide sequence: TGCGCCAGCAGCCAAAGACAGGGTGGGGGAGAAGCTTTCTTT. The chain employs TRBV4-3 and TRBJ1-1, with 7 bases matching TRBD1. The ends lost 2 bases at V and 8 bases at J; junction bases unmatched: 8. The CDR3 has 14 residues. Per the germline V gene, CDR1 is LGHNA and CDR2 is YSLEER.

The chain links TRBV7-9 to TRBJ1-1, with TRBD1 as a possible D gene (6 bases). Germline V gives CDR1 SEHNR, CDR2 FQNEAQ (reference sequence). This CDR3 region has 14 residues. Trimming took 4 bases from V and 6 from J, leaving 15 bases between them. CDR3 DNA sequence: TGTGCCAGCAGCTCAAACCAACAGGGAGCTGAAGCTTTCTTT. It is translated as CASSSNQQGAEAFF.

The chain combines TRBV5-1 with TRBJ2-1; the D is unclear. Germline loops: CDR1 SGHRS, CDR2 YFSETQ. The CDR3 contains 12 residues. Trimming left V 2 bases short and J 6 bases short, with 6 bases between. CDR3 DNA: TGCGCCAGCAGCTTCTCAGTCAATGAGCAGTTCTTC. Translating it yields CASSFSVNEQFF.

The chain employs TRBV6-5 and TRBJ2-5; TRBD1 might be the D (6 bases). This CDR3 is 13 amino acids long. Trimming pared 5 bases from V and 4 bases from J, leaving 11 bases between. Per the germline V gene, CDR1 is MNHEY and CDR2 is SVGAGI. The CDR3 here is CASSGGYLETQYF. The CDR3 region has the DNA TGTGCCAGCAGTGGGGGCTATTTAGAGACCCAGTACTTC.

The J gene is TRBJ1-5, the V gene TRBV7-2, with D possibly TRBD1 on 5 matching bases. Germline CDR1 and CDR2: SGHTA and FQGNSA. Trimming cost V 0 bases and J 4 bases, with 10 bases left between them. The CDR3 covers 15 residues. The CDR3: CASSLAGPINQPQHF. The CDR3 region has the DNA TGTGCCAGCAGCTTAGCGGGGCCGATTAATCAGCCCCAGCATTTT. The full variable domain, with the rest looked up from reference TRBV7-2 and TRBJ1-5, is GAGVSQSPSNKVTEKGKDVELRCDPISGHTALYWYRQSLGQGLEFLIYFQGNSAPDKSGLPSDRFSAERTGGSVSTLTIQRTQQEDSAVYLCASSLAGPINQPQHFGDGTRLSIL.

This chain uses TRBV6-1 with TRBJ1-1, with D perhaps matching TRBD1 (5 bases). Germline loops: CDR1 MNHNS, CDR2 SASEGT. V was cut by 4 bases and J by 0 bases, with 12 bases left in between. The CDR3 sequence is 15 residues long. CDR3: CASSVGGVLNTEAFF. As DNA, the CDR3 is TGTGCCAGCAGTGTGGGGGGGGTTTTGAACACTGAAGCTTTCTTT.

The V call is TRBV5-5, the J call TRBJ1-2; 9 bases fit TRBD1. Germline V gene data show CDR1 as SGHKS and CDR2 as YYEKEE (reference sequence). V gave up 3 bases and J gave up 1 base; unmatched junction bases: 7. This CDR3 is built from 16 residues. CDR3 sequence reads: CASSSRRDRDNYGYTF. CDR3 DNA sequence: TGTGCCAGCAGCTCACGCCGGGACAGGGATAACTATGGCTACACCTTC.

CDR3 sequence reads: CASRRSGLTDGELFF. The CDR3 coding sequence is TGTGCCAGCCGTCGTAGCGGACTAACCGATGGGGAGCTGTTTTTT. The chain employs TRBV19 and TRBJ2-2; tentative D call: TRBD2 (6 bases). Germline V gene sequence: CDR1 LNHDA, CDR2 SQIVND (reference sequence). V lost 9 bases to trimming and J lost 8 bases, with 22 bases between them. This CDR3 region has 15 residues.

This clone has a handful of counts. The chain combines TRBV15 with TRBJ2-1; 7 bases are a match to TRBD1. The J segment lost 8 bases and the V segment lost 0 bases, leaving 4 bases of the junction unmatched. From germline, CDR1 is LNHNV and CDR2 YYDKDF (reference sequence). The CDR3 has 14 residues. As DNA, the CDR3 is TGTGCCACCAGCAGAGAGAAGGGGGCTGATGAGCAGTTCTTC. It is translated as CATSREKGADEQFF.

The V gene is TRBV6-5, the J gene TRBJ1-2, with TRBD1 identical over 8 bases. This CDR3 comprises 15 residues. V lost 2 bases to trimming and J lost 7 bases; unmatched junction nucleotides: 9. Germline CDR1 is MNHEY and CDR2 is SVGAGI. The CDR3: CASSYNGQGQGGYTF. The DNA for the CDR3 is TGTGCCAGCAGTTACAACGGACAGGGTCAAGGTGGCTACACCTTC.